This is a list of T cell receptor beta chains from one sample in a study of cytomegalovirus exposure and HLA in healthy donors. TCRdb's copy holds only in-frame clones and misses some; the assay was immunoSEQ multiplex PCR. The profile shows some 170,000 clones, around nine tenths of them singletons. The sample was PBMCs. These receptor sequences come from a woman aged 25 to 39 in good health and CMV-seronegative. CDR3s leave out the opening cysteine and the closing phenylalanine or tryptophan. Fields, in order: CDR3 protein, V gene, CDR3 length, J gene.

CDR3: ASTSGGSSYEQY
V: TRBV2
length: 12
J: TRBJ2-7

CDR3: ASSSSTITYEQY
V: TRBV7-9
length: 12
J: TRBJ2-7

CDR3: ATFNTEAF
V: TRBV6-1
length: 8
J: TRBJ1-1

CDR3: ASSQGQSYEQY
V: TRBV7-9
length: 11
J: TRBJ2-7

CDR3: ASSGATGMAF
V: TRBV25-1
length: 10
J: TRBJ1-1

CDR3: ASSSRGSRGTDTQY
V: TRBV9
length: 14
J: TRBJ2-3

CDR3: ASSPWRAGGLKGEQF
V: TRBV5-4
length: 15
J: TRBJ2-1

CDR3: ASSPRQASSTDTQY
V: TRBV18
length: 14
J: TRBJ2-3

CDR3: ASSNPGKANYEQY
V: TRBV19
length: 13
J: TRBJ2-7

CDR3: ASSRTGRGATNEKLF
V: TRBV5-1
length: 15
J: TRBJ1-4

CDR3: ASRGLGTSGGGTYNEQF
V: TRBV5-1
length: 17
J: TRBJ2-1

CDR3: ASIEGAGAKNIQY
V: TRBV2
length: 13
J: TRBJ2-4

CDR3: ASSPTGGADTQY
V: TRBV7-6
length: 12
J: TRBJ2-3

CDR3: ASSITAGHRTNTGELF
V: TRBV19
length: 16
J: TRBJ2-2

CDR3: AWSGTGRTYEQY
V: TRBV30
length: 12
J: TRBJ2-7

CDR3: ASSPDRDYNSPLH
V: TRBV18
length: 13
J: TRBJ1-6

CDR3: ASSLGGLRGDGNTIY
V: TRBV5-1
length: 15
J: TRBJ1-3

CDR3: ASSLWTGGTNSYEQY
V: TRBV5-1
length: 15
J: TRBJ2-7

CDR3: ASRGHSNQPQH
V: TRBV6-5
length: 11
J: TRBJ1-5

CDR3: ASSTTQDQY
V: TRBV6-5
length: 9
J: TRBJ2-5

CDR3: ASRDRGIYNEQF
V: TRBV6-5
length: 12
J: TRBJ2-1

CDR3: ASSETGTRNEKLF
V: TRBV5-1
length: 13
J: TRBJ1-4

CDR3: ASSGSGTGAFNSPLH
V: TRBV5-4
length: 15
J: TRBJ1-6

CDR3: ASMYGGYNEQF
V: TRBV2
length: 11
J: TRBJ2-1

CDR3: ASSYAGQGNEQY
V: TRBV2
length: 12
J: TRBJ2-7

CDR3: ASRGGTSGNEQF
V: TRBV9
length: 12
J: TRBJ2-1

CDR3: SVRHPILPVREETQY
V: TRBV29-1
length: 15
J: TRBJ2-5

CDR3: ASSLAGTSRANEQF
V: TRBV11-2
length: 14
J: TRBJ2-1

CDR3: ASSFSRVVDVSNTEAF
V: TRBV7-8
length: 16
J: TRBJ1-1

CDR3: ASSFNRQGSYEQY
V: TRBV5-1
length: 13
J: TRBJ2-7

CDR3: ASSSWTGGFTGELF
V: TRBV19
length: 14
J: TRBJ2-2

CDR3: ATSRDLPGRNSNQPQH
V: TRBV15
length: 16
J: TRBJ1-5

CDR3: ASSISSRMNTEAF
V: TRBV19
length: 13
J: TRBJ1-1

CDR3: ASTREPRMSANVLT
V: TRBV5-6
length: 14
J: TRBJ2-6

CDR3: ASSNSGGYNEQF
V: TRBV5-1
length: 12
J: TRBJ2-1

CDR3: ASSQFATPETEAF
V: TRBV4-1
length: 13
J: TRBJ1-1

CDR3: ASSQVGLSTDTQY
V: TRBV4-1
length: 13
J: TRBJ2-3

CDR3: ASSVIGGLAYEQY
V: TRBV2
length: 13
J: TRBJ2-7

CDR3: ASSSTGANTEAF
V: TRBV7-8
length: 12
J: TRBJ1-1

CDR3: ASSPGGPEQF
V: TRBV5-8
length: 10
J: TRBJ2-1

CDR3: ASSNARIESYEQY
V: TRBV5-1
length: 13
J: TRBJ2-7